This T cell receptor beta chain was captured by sequencing in a study of blood T cell repertoires in COVID-19. Study information: The United States, Italy and Spain provided the acute and convalescent COVID-19 samples.

Method: immunoSEQ multiplex PCR; TCRdb's copy keeps in-frame clones and lacks some. The repertoire has roughly 170,000 clones, more than 85% of them found once; the top ten carry 2.5% to 3%. This CDR3 region has 14 residues. V was pared by 5 bases and J by 6 bases, with 5 bases of the junction left unmatched. Germline V gives CDR1 SGHTA, CDR2 FQGNSA. The clonotype originates from a middle-aged man with active or convalescent COVID-19. The sample consisted of peripheral blood. The V call is TRBV7-2, the J call TRBJ2-7; TRBD2 matches 12 bases. The CDR3 loop reads CASSPTSGGFEQYF. The CDR3 DNA is TGTGCCAGCAGCCCGACTAGCGGGGGATTCGAGCAGTACTTC.